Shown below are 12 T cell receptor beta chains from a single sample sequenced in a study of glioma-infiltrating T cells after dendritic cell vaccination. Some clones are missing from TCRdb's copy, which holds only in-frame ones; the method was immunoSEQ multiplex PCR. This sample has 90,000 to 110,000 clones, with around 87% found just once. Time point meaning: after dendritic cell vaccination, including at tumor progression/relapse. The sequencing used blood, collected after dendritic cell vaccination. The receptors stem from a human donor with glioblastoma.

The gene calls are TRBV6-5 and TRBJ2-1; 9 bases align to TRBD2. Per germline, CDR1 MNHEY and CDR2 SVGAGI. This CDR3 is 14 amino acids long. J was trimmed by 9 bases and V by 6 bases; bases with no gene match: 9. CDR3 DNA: TGTGCCAGCAGCCCGGGACTAGCTTCGGGTGAGCAGTTCTTC. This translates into CASSPGLASGEQFF.

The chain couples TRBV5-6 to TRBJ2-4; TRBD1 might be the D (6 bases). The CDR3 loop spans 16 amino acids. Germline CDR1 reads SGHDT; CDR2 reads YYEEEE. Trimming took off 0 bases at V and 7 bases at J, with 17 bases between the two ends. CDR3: CASSLDRARFGNIQYF. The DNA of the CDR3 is TGTGCCAGCAGCTTGGACAGGGCCAGATTCGGGAACATTCAGTACTTC.

CDR3 bases: TGTGCCAGCAGTGGTGGACTAGCGGGGGTCGGGGAGCTGTTTTTT. It specifies CASSGGLAGVGELFF. The chain is built from TRBV11-3 and TRBJ2-2, with TRBD2 matching over 13 bases. The CDR3 consists of 15 residues. With V trimmed by 6 bases and J by 7 bases, 5 bases remained unmatched. CDR1 is SGHNT and CDR2 is YENEEA in the germline V gene.

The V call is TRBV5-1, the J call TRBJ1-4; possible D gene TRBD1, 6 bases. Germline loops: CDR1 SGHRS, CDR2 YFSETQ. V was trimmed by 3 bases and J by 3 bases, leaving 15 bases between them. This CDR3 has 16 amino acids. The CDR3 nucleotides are TGCGCCAGCAGCTCGGGGTCGGACAGCCCTAATGAAAAACTGTTTTTT. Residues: CASSSGSDSPNEKLFF.

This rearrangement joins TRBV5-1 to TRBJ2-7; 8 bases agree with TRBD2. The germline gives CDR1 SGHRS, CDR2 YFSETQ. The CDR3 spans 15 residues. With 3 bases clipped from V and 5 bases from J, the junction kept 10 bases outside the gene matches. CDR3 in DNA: TGCGCCAGCAGCTATTATAGCGGGATAGTCGACGAGCAGTACTTC. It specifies CASSYYSGIVDEQYF.

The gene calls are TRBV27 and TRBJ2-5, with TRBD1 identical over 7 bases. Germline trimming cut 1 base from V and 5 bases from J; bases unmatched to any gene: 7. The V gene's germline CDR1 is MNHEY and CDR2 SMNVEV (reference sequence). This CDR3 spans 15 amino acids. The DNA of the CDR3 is TGTGCCAGCAGTTTATTCCCCGACAGGGTTGAGACCCAGTACTTC. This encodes CASSLFPDRVETQYF.

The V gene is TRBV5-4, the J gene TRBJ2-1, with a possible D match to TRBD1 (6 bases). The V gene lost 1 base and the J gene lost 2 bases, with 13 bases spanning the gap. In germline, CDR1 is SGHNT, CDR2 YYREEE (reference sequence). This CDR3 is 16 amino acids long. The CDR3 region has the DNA TGTGCCAGCAGCTTGCCCGCCAGGGGCGCCTACAATGAGCAGTTCTTC. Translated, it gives CASSLPARGAYNEQFF.

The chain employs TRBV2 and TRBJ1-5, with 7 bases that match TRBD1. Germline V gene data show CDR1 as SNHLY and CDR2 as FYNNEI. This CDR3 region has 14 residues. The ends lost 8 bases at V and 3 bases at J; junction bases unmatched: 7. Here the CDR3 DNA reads TGTGCCAGCGCCAGGGACAGATACAATCAGCCCCAGCATTTT. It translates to CASARDRYNQPQHF.

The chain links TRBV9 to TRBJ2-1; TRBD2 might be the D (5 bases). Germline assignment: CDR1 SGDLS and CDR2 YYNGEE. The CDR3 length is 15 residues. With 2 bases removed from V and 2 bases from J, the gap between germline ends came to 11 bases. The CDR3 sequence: CASSVTTGTYNEQFF. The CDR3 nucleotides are TGTGCCAGCAGCGTGACGACGGGAACCTACAATGAGCAGTTCTTC. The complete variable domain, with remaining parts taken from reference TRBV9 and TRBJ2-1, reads DSGVTQTPKHLITATGQRVTLRCSPRSGDLSVYWYQQSLDQGLQFLIQYYNGEERAKGNILERFSAQQFPDLHSELNLSSLELGDSALYFCASSVTTGTYNEQFFGPGTRLTVL.

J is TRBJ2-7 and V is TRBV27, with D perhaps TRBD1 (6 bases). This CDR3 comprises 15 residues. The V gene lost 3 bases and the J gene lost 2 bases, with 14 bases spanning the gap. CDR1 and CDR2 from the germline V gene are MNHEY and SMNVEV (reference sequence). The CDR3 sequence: CASSLLGTHAYEQYF. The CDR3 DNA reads TGTGCCAGCAGTTTGTTGGGGACACACGCCTACGAGCAGTACTTC.

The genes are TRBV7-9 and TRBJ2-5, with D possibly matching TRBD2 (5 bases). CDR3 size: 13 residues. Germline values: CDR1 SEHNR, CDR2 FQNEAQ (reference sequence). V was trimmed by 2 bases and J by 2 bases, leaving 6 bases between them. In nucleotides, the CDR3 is TGTGCCAGCAGCTTATCGGGACAAGAGACCCAGTACTTC. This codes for CASSLSGQETQYF.

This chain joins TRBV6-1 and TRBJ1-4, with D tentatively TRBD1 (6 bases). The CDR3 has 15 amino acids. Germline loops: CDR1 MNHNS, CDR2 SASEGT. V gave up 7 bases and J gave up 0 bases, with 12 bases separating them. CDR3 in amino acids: CASIKTGSTNEKLFF. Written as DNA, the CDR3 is TGTGCCAGCATTAAGACAGGCTCAACTAATGAAAAACTGTTTTTT.